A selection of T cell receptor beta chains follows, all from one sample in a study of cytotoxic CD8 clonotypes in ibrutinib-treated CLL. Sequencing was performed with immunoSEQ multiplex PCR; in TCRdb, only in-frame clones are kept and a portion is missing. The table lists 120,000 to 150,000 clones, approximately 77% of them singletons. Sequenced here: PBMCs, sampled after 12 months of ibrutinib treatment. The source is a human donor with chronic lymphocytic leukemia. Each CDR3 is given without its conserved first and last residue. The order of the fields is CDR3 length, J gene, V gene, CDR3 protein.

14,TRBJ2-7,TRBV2,ASRGTSFPGGYEQY
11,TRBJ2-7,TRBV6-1,ASSEGTVYEQY
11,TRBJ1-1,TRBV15,ATSYGAGTEAF
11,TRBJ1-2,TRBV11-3,ASSREGREGYT
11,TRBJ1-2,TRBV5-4,ASSLGQGEGYT
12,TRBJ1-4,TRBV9,ASSAGQGEEKLF
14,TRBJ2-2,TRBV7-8,ASSPFSPPWAGELF
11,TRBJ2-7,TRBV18,ASSPGEVYEQY
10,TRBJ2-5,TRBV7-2,ASSLVGETQY
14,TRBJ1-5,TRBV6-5,ASSLTGGSSNQPQH
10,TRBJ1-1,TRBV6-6,ASIQPGQKAF
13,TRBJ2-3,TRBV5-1,ASSSVGSSTDTQY
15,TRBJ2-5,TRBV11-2,ASSLGVIAGSGETQY
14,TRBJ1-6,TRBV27,ASSSVWPGRHSPLH
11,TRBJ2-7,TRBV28,ASTDSDTYEQY
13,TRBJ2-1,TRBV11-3,ASSSPSGTHNEQF
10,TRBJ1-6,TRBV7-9,ASSFGGSPLH
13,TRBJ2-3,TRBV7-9,ASSLTSGSTDTQY
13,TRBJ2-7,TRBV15,ATSRGRSSGTEQY
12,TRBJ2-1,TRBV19,ASSIVQGYNEQF
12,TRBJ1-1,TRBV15,ATSRVGRDTEAF
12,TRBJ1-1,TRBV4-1,ASSFRQGGTEAF
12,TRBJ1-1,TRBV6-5,ASIITGKNTEAF
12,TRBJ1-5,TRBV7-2,ASSLNSGGQPQH
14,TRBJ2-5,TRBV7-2,ASSLGQAPYQETQY
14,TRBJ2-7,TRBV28,ASNPPGSQRSYEQY
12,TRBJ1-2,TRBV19,ASSITAGAYGYT
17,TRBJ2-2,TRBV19,ASSLSGLAGGPDTGELF
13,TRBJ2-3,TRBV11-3,ASSLGVASTDTQY
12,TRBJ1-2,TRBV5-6,ASSVGQGTYGYT
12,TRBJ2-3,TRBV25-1,ASSLRGSTDTQY
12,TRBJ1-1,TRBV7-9,ASLSRGQGAEAF
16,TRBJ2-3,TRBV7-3,ASSPGTSGERPADTQY
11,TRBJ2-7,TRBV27,ASSFGRSYEQY
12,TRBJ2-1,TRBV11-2,ASSAETRRAQGF
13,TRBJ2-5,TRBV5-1,ASSLPGRGQETQY
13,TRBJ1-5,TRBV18,ASSRTGVGNQPQH
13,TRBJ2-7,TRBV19,ASRFGTSGPYEQY
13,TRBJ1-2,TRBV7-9,ASSHPEGGTYGYT
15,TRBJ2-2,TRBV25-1,ASRESLLRGGAGELF
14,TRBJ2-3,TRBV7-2,ASSLALSSGADTQY
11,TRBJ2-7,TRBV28,ASRTGGVYEQY
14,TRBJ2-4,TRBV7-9,ASSPPASLAKNIQY
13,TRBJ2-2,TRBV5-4,ASSQVDGPTGELF
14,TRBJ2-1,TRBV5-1,ASSLAPGTEYNEQF
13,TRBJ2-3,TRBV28,ASSFVGPGTDTQY
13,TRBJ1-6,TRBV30,AWSGGLSYNSPLH
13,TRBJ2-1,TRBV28,ASSLRSDFRVEQF
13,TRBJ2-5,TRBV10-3,AISSPGDRGETQY
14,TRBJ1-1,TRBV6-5,ASSSTVLAQNTEAF
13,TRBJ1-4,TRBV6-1,ASSVLTGDNEKLF
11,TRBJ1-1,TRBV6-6,ASGGDGNTEAF
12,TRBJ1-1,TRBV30,AWSTTQGGTEAF
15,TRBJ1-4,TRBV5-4,ASSFGASKGTNEKLF
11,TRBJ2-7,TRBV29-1,SVRRGTSYEQY
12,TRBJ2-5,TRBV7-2,ASSRGLALETQY
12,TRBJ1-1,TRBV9,ASSVDGGNTEAF
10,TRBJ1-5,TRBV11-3,ASSLIDQPQH
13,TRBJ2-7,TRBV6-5,ASSYSTGNVYEQY
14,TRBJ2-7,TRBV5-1,ASSYRTSGGFYEQY